One sample yielded the 20 T cell receptor beta chains listed below, sequenced in a study of cytomegalovirus exposure and HLA in healthy donors. The study ran its PCR with 60 Vbeta and 13 Jbeta primers. Some clones are missing from TCRdb's copy, which holds only in-frame ones; the method was immunoSEQ multiplex PCR. This table holds 150,000 to 200,000 clones, roughly 85% found once. Sequencing input: PBMCs. These receptors were obtained from a woman aged 50 to 60 in good health and CMV-seronegative.

This chain uses TRBV19 with TRBJ2-3, with TRBD2 as a possible D gene (6 bases). CDR3 length equals 15 residues. Trimming took off 7 bases at V and 3 bases at J, with 17 bases between the two ends. Germline V CDR1 and CDR2: LNHDA, SQIVND (reference sequence). The CDR3 coding sequence is TGTGCCAGTACCCCCCGACGGGGGTGGACAGATACGCAGTATTTT. This gives the protein CASTPRRGWTDTQYF. The variable domain in full, with the rest retrieved from reference TRBV19 and TRBJ2-3, is DGGITQSPKYLFRKEGQNVTLSCEQNLNHDAMYWYRQDPGQGLRLIYYSQIVNDFQKGDIAEGYSVSREKKESFPLTVTSAQKNPTAFYLCASTPRRGWTDTQYFGPGTRLTVL.

CDR3 nucleotides: TGTGCCAGCAGTTACTCTGTAAGGAGGGGCACTGAAGCTTTCTTT. Its translation: CASSYSVRRGTEAFF. The V and J genes are TRBV6-5 and TRBJ1-1, with a weak D call TRBD1 (5 bases). The CDR3 runs to 15 residues. In germline, CDR1 is MNHEY, CDR2 SVGAGI. The V end was cut by 0 bases, the J end by 4 bases, with 12 bases between.

V usage is TRBV11-2 and J usage is TRBJ2-5; 9 bases are shared with TRBD2. The J call may not be correct, given that the DNA end is closer to TRBJ2-7. Germline assignment: CDR1 SGHAT and CDR2 FQNNGV. This CDR3 spans 17 amino acids. The CDR3 loop reads CASSLTHSGSSSYEQYF. DNA for the CDR3: TGTGCCAGCAGCTTAACCCATAGCGGGAGTAGTTCCTACGAGCAGTACTTC.

The chain joins TRBV9 to TRBJ2-1; 12 bases agree with TRBD2. The CDR3 is made up of 15 amino acids. V shed 3 bases and J 7 bases; nucleotides not matched to a gene: 5. Germline V gene lookup returns CDR1 SGDLS and CDR2 YYNGEE. The chain's CDR3 is CASSAGLAGTNEQFF. The CDR3 coding sequence is TGTGCCAGCAGCGCAGGACTAGCGGGAACGAATGAGCAGTTCTTC.

This clone came up a few times. This chain connects TRBV30 to TRBJ2-7, with 7 bases fitting TRBD2. V shed 6 bases and J 4 bases; nucleotides not matched to a gene: 18. The CDR3 is 16 residues long. Germline CDR1 GTSNPN, CDR2 SVGIG (reference sequence). CDR3 amino acids: CACPSLEGREGYEQYF. The CDR3 DNA reads TGTGCCTGTCCATCTCTGGAGGGTAGGGAGGGGTACGAGCAGTACTTC. Full variable domain (remainder filled in from reference TRBV30 and TRBJ2-7): SQTIHQWPATLVQPVGSPLSLECTVEGTSNPNLYWYRQAAGRGLQLLFYSVGIGQISSEVPQNLSASRPQDRQFILSSKKLLLSDSGFYLCACPSLEGREGYEQYFGPGTRLTVT.

J is TRBJ2-6 and V is TRBV7-2; no clear D. The CDR3 is 17 residues long. The germline V gene encodes CDR1 SGHTA and CDR2 FQGNSA. V was shortened by 1 base and J by 0 bases, with 10 bases between the two germline ends. CDR3 loop: CASSLGLDHSGANVLTF. Written as DNA, the CDR3 is TGTGCCAGCAGCTTAGGTCTAGACCACTCTGGGGCCAACGTCCTGACTTTC. Looking up the rest from reference TRBV7-2 and TRBJ2-6 gives the full variable domain: GAGVSQSPSNKVTEKGKDVELRCDPISGHTALYWYRQSLGQGLEFLIYFQGNSAPDKSGLPSDRFSAERTGGSVSTLTIQRTQQEDSAVYLCASSLGLDHSGANVLTFGAGSRLTVL.

The table lists this clone with a few counts. Given the absence of the conserved phenylalanine or tryptophan at the CDR3 end, a read error is likely. The DNA is omitted, as the CDR3 cannot be located on it reliably, and the CDR3 follows TCRdb's listing. This rearrangement joins TRBV29-1 to TRBJ1-1. Both ends counted, the CDR3 spans 14 residues. Germline-derived CDR1 and CDR2 are SQVTM and ANQGSEA. This chain's CDR3 is CSVDPLGGGQVYVV.

As to this clone: Other nucleotide sequences from this sample produce the same CDR3. The chain combines TRBV5-1 with TRBJ2-1, with D perhaps matching TRBD2 (5 bases). CDR3 length: 16 amino acids. The V and J ends lost 0 bases and 1 base respectively, with 11 bases between them. Germline V CDR1 and CDR2: SGHRS, YFSETQ. CDR3 sequence reads: CASSLALAGSYNEQFF. CDR3 nucleotides: TGCGCCAGCAGCTTGGCCCTAGCAGGTTCCTACAATGAGCAGTTCTTC. Combining the CDR3 with reference TRBV5-1 and TRBJ2-1 gives the whole variable domain KAGVTQTPRYLIKTRGQQVTLSCSPISGHRSVSWYQQTPGQGLQFLFEYFSETQRNKGNFPGRFSGRQFSNSRSEMNVSTLELGDSALYLCASSLALAGSYNEQFFGPGTRLTVL.

This clone has more than one count but fewer than ten. The chain recombines TRBV19 with TRBJ1-1, with D maybe TRBD1 (6 bases). V lost 5 bases and J lost 1, with 14 bases in between. Germline lookup yields CDR1 LNHDA and CDR2 SQIVND (reference sequence). The CDR3 consists of 15 residues. The CDR3 protein is CASSPRGTGNTEAFF. The CDR3 nucleotides read TGTGCCAGTAGTCCGAGGGGGACGGGGAACACTGAAGCTTTCTTT.

On this clone: The same CDR3 arises from other DNA sequences in this sample as well. This rearrangement joins TRBV27 to TRBJ2-7; 7 bases align to TRBD2. The CDR3 runs to 14 residues. The germline V gene has CDR1 MNHEY and CDR2 SMNVEV (reference sequence). The V and J ends lost 3 bases and 2 bases, in that order; junction bases with no gene match: 4. CDR3 DNA sequence: TGTGCCAGCAGTTTGGGTGGGACTACCTACGAGCAGTACTTC. This gives the protein CASSLGGTTYEQYF.

This chain joins TRBV6-1 and TRBJ1-5; perhaps TRBD1 as D (5 bases). CDR1 and CDR2 from the germline V gene are MNHNS and SASEGT. V was shortened by 4 bases and J by 4 bases, with 14 bases between the two germline ends. CDR3 size: 15 residues. CDR3 residues: CASSVEAGRNQPQHF. CDR3 coding DNA: TGTGCCAGCAGTGTGGAGGCGGGGCGAAATCAGCCCCAGCATTTT.

Only a few counts were recorded for this clone. The CDR3 sequence: CASSGRLAGRYEQYF. The CDR3 nucleotides are TGTGCCAGCAGTGGGCGACTAGCGGGGCGCTACGAGCAGTACTTC. This chain connects TRBV6-1 to TRBJ2-7, with 11 bases aligning to TRBD2. This CDR3 has 15 residues. Germline CDR1 is MNHNS and CDR2 is SASEGT. J lost 3 bases, V lost 4 bases, and 5 bases had no gene match.

V usage is TRBV11-2 and J usage is TRBJ1-6, with TRBD1 identical over 9 bases. V lost 11 bases, J lost 8 bases, and 7 bases stayed unmatched. The CDR3 totals 13 residues. Germline V gene lookup returns CDR1 SGHAT and CDR2 FQNNGV. CDR3 in amino acids: CASGQGLYSPLHF. As DNA, the CDR3 is TGTGCCTCTGGACAGGGGCTTTATTCACCCCTCCACTTT.

The chain links TRBV4-1 to TRBJ2-5; 9 nucleotides line up with TRBD2. J gave up 4 bases and V 0 bases, and 15 bases lay outside the gene matches. The CDR3 loop spans 19 amino acids. CDR1 is MGHRA and CDR2 is YSYEKL in the germline V gene. CDR3: CASSQDFSSGSLGGETQYF. The CDR3 coding sequence is TGCGCCAGCAGCCAAGATTTCAGTAGCGGGAGTCTCGGAGGAGAGACCCAGTACTTC.

This chain links TRBV28 with TRBJ2-2; a weak D match, TRBD2 (5 bases). CDR1 is MDHEN, CDR2 SYDVKM, per germline. The germline V and J ends were trimmed by 3 bases and 7 bases, with 12 bases remaining between them. The CDR3 has 14 amino acids. This chain's CDR3 is CASSFPSGDGELFF. The CDR3 DNA reads as TGTGCCAGCAGTTTCCCCAGCGGTGACGGGGAGCTGTTTTTT.

This clone was found once. The chain recombines TRBV19 with TRBJ1-5; D is unclear. CDR1 is LNHDA and CDR2 is SQIVND in the germline V gene (reference sequence). There are 15 residues in the CDR3. V was pared by 7 bases and J by 2 bases, with 15 bases between. The CDR3 bases are TGTGCCAGTAATTGGCGGGCGTATGGCAATCAGCCCCAGCATTTT. Residues: CASNWRAYGNQPQHF.

This sequence joins TRBV4-1 and TRBJ2-7; maybe TRBD1 (5 bases). The J call is uncertain, as TRBJ2-1 better fits the DNA end. Germline V gene sequence: CDR1 MGHRA, CDR2 YSYEKL. CDR3 size: 16 residues. This chain's CDR3 is CASSQVISPGYNEQFF. The CDR3 DNA sequence: TGCGCCAGCAGCCAAGTCATTTCTCCAGGGTACAATGAGCAGTTCTTC.

V usage is TRBV28 and J usage is TRBJ1-4, with D perhaps TRBD1 (5 bases). Germline CDR1 and CDR2: MDHEN and SYDVKM. Trimming stripped 5 bases from V and 4 bases from J, with 14 bases between. The length of the CDR3 is 15 residues. In DNA form, the CDR3 reads TGTGCCAGCAGTAGTTCCGGGGGTGGTAATGAAAAACTGTTTTTT. This sequence encodes CASSSSGGGNEKLFF.

The rearrangement uses TRBV4-1 and TRBJ1-2, with 9 bases lining up with TRBD1. Germline-derived CDR1 and CDR2 are MGHRA and YSYEKL. CDR3 length: 14 amino acids. J lost 9 bases, V lost 1 base, and 6 bases had no gene match. The CDR3: CASSQVGTGSSYTF. The CDR3 DNA is TGCGCCAGCAGCCAAGTAGGGACAGGGTCCAGCTACACCTTC.

The chain is built from TRBV28 and TRBJ1-1; no clear D gene. Germline V gene sequence: CDR1 MDHEN, CDR2 SYDVKM. The CDR3 consists of 12 residues. The V end was cut by 8 bases, the J end by 3 bases, with 10 bases between. The DNA for the CDR3 is TGTGCCAGCCAGGTCAAGTACACTGAAGCTTTCTTT. Its translation is CASQVKYTEAFF.